This TCR beta chain was found in a study of cytomegalovirus exposure and HLA in healthy donors. This clone was seen only once. Its antigen is currently unknown. Germline CDR1 is SNHLY and CDR2 is FYNNEI. This CDR3 is 15 amino acids long. After removal of 0 bases from V and 2 bases from J, the junction contained 3 bases not matched to a gene. TCRdb's table, derived via immunoSEQ multiplex PCR, lists solely in-frame clones and lacks some. The data contain approximately 280,000 clones, 80% to 90% of them singletons. While the first cohort had some 700 subjects, the donors belonged to the separate validation cohort of over a hundred subjects. Study-level points and caveats: A few chains linked to CMV were shown in vitro to be specific for CMV antigens.

This clonotype originated in a young woman in good health and CMV-seronegative. Sample: PBMCs. The chain uses TRBV2 and TRBJ2-7, with 8 bases that match TRBD1. The CDR3 here is CASSEAQGAPYEQYF. The CDR3 DNA follows: TGTGCCAGCAGTGAAGCCCAGGGGGCTCCCTACGAGCAGTACTTC.